The 22 T cell receptor beta chains in this list originate from one sample, sequenced in a study of cytomegalovirus exposure and HLA in healthy donors. The PCR ran on 60 Vbeta and 13 Jbeta primers. The repertoire was sequenced with immunoSEQ multiplex PCR; TCRdb's copy has only in-frame clones and lacks some. The table records 150,000 to 200,000 clones, about three quarters of them present only once. Sequenced: PBMCs. The origin of the receptors is a young man in good health and CMV-seronegative.

CDR3 protein: CASSMRTGEEEKLFF. The CDR3, as DNA: TGTGCCAGTAGTATGCGGACAGGGGAGGAAGAAAAACTGTTTTTT. The chain couples TRBV19 to TRBJ1-4, with 9 bases identical to TRBD1. The CDR3 runs 15 residues. J gave up 8 bases and V 3 bases, and 7 bases lay outside the gene matches. Germline CDR1 reads LNHDA; CDR2 reads SQIVND (reference sequence).

This chain uses TRBV28 with TRBJ1-1; D remains ambiguous. The CDR3 is made up of 13 amino acids. The germline V gene has CDR1 MDHEN and CDR2 SYDVKM. The V and J ends lost 5 bases and 5 bases respectively, with 12 bases between them. This CDR3 reads CASSREGRTEAFF. The CDR3 region has the DNA TGTGCCAGCAGTCGGGAAGGGCGGACTGAAGCTTTCTTT.

The chain is built from TRBV2 and TRBJ1-1; D ambiguous. Germline V gives CDR1 SNHLY, CDR2 FYNNEI. This CDR3 is 13 amino acids long. V lost 4 bases to trimming and J lost 3 bases, with 9 bases between them. The CDR3 is CASSGKEDTEAFF. The CDR3 bases are TGTGCCAGCAGTGGCAAGGAGGACACTGAAGCTTTCTTT.

This clone has only one observation. The chain recombines TRBV6-5 with TRBJ2-5; D not certain. The CDR3 extends over 12 amino acids. CDR1 and CDR2 from the germline V gene are MNHEY and SVGAGI. V was cut by 8 bases and J by 4 bases, with 11 bases left in between. The CDR3 nucleotides read TGTGCCAGCCATCGAGCCGGAGAGACCCAGTACTTC. It codes for CASHRAGETQYF.

The chain carries TRBV7-9 and TRBJ2-7; D is unclear. The CDR3 runs to 14 residues. In germline, CDR1 is SEHNR, CDR2 FQNEAQ (reference sequence). Deletions cut 1 base from V and 0 bases from J, with 7 bases between. DNA for the CDR3: TGTGCCAGCAGCTTAGAACTTAGCTCCTACGAGCAGTACTTC. Protein: CASSLELSSYEQYF.

This chain connects TRBV28 to TRBJ2-1; TRBD1 matches 9 bases. Germline V gives CDR1 MDHEN, CDR2 SYDVKM. The V gene end was trimmed by 10 bases and the J gene end by 5 bases; junction bases not matched to a gene: 12. The CDR3 runs to 15 residues. CDR3 amino acids: CATSIRDRDDNEQFF. The CDR3 DNA reads as TGTGCCACTTCAATACGGGACAGGGACGACAATGAGCAGTTCTTC.

This chain connects TRBV19 to TRBJ1-5; D call uncertain. CDR1 is LNHDA and CDR2 is SQIVND in the germline V gene (reference sequence). The CDR3 is made up of 12 amino acids. Trimming removed 0 bases from V and 10 bases from J, with 7 bases in between. CDR3 nucleotide sequence: TGTGCCAGTAGTATAGAACTATACCCCCAGCATTTT. Protein product: CASSIELYPQHF.

This sequence joins TRBV9 and TRBJ2-2; 7 positions match TRBD2. Germline CDR1 and CDR2: SGDLS and YYNGEE. The CDR3 contains 15 residues. After removal of 0 bases from V and 5 bases from J, the junction contained 4 bases not matched to a gene. The CDR3 region is CASSVADGGTGELFF. The CDR3 DNA follows: TGTGCCAGCAGCGTAGCGGACGGGGGGACCGGGGAGCTGTTTTTT.

This clone was picked up one time. This chain connects TRBV27 to TRBJ1-2, with D possibly TRBD1 on 5 matching bases. Trimming stripped 6 bases from V and 5 bases from J, with 19 bases between. The germline V gene has CDR1 MNHEY and CDR2 SMNVEV (reference sequence). The CDR3 has 15 amino acids. CDR3 coding DNA: TGTGCCAGCAGCCCCAACGGACACTTGATTTATGGCTACACCTTC. Residues: CASSPNGHLIYGYTF.

The chain is built from TRBV10-3 and TRBJ2-6; D is possibly TRBD1 (5 bases). CDR1 and CDR2 (germline): ENHRY, SYGVKD. The ends were cut back, 3 bases at V and 0 bases at J, with 15 bases in the middle. The CDR3 consists of 18 residues. CDR3 in amino acids: CAISDRGPKSSGANVLTF. The CDR3, as DNA: TGTGCCATCAGTGATAGGGGCCCTAAAAGCTCTGGGGCCAACGTCCTGACTTTC.

This chain uses TRBV5-6 with TRBJ2-7, with D possibly TRBD2 on 6 matching bases. Germline CDR1 reads SGHDT; CDR2 reads YYEEEE. V was clipped by 2 bases and J by 4 bases, with 13 bases between them. This CDR3 comprises 14 residues. CDR3 sequence reads: CASSLGLSGYEQYF. The DNA for the CDR3 is TGTGCCAGCAGCTTAGGACTAAGTGGTTACGAGCAGTACTTC.

CDR3 loop: CASSLDGLAGNTGELFF. The CDR3 nucleotides are TGTGCCAGCAGCTTAGATGGACTAGCGGGAAACACCGGGGAGCTGTTTTTT. V is TRBV7-8 and J is TRBJ2-2, with 12 bases that match TRBD2. Germline loops: CDR1 SGHVS, CDR2 FQNEAQ. V shed 1 base and J 2 bases; nucleotides not matched to a gene: 2. The CDR3 is 17 residues long. Full variable domain (missing parts from reference TRBV7-8 and TRBJ2-2): GAGVSQSPRYKVAKRGQDVALRCDPISGHVSLFWYQQALGQGPEFLTYFQNEAQLDKSGLPSDRFFAERPEGSVSTLKIQRTQQEDSAVYLCASSLDGLAGNTGELFFGEGSRLTVL.

This clone was detected only a few times. The chain links TRBV11-2 to TRBJ2-2; 7 bases map to TRBD2. V trimming: 6 bases; J trimming: 4 bases; junction bases outside the gene matches: 11. Germline-derived CDR1 and CDR2 are SGHAT and FQNNGV. The CDR3 sequence is 16 residues long. As DNA, the CDR3 is TGTGCCAGCAGGGGTTGGGAACTAGCGACCACCGGGGAGCTGTTTTTT. Translation gives CASRGWELATTGELFF.

The gene calls are TRBV14 and TRBJ2-7; D may be TRBD2 (5 bases). CDR1 is SGHDN and CDR2 is FVKESK in the germline V gene. V was pared by 1 base and J by 9 bases, with 16 bases between. This CDR3 comprises 14 residues. CDR3 sequence: CASSQVTRGFGQYF. CDR3 DNA: TGTGCCAGCAGCCAAGTTACACGAGGGTTTGGGCAGTACTTC.

V is TRBV6-4 and J is TRBJ1-6; no reliable D call. Per the germline V gene, CDR1 is MRHNA and CDR2 is SNTAGT. V lost 5 bases and J lost 6, with 8 bases in between. CDR3 size: 13 residues. The CDR3 nucleotides are TGTGCCAGCAGTACGGTGTTTAATTCACCCCTCCACTTT. It yields the protein CASSTVFNSPLHF.

V is TRBV30 and J is TRBJ2-1; TRBD1 agrees at 8 bases. Germline V lookup: CDR1 GTSNPN, CDR2 SVGIG (reference sequence). The CDR3 has 14 residues. V shed 3 bases, J shed 7 bases, and the junction held 8 bases outside the gene matches. The CDR3 loop reads CAWRTGTGLNEQFF. CDR3 nucleotide sequence: TGTGCCTGGAGGACCGGGACAGGTTTAAATGAGCAGTTCTTC.

The J gene is TRBJ2-7, the V gene TRBV5-1; tentatively, D is TRBD2 (5 bases). Germline V CDR1 and CDR2: SGHRS, YFSETQ. This CDR3 is built from 14 residues. The V and J ends lost 2 bases and 2 bases respectively, with 11 bases between them. CDR3 amino acids: CASSFTSTTYEQYF. For the CDR3, the DNA is TGCGCCAGCAGCTTCACTAGTACAACCTACGAGCAGTACTTC. The complete variable domain, with remaining parts taken from reference TRBV5-1 and TRBJ2-7, reads KAGVTQTPRYLIKTRGQQVTLSCSPISGHRSVSWYQQTPGQGLQFLFEYFSETQRNKGNFPGRFSGRQFSNSRSEMNVSTLELGDSALYLCASSFTSTTYEQYFGPGTRLTVT.

This clone turned up a few times. This chain joins TRBV6-5 and TRBJ1-1; D remains unclear. Trimming took off 1 base at V and 5 bases at J, with 11 bases between the two ends. CDR3 size: 14 residues. From germline, CDR1 is MNHEY and CDR2 SVGAGI. CDR3 coding DNA: TGTGCCAGCAGTTACTTTGGGAGACTGACTGAAGCTTTCTTT. Translating it yields CASSYFGRLTEAFF.

This clone has more than one count but fewer than ten. The chain links TRBV19 to TRBJ2-2; 10 bases map to TRBD1. Germline assignment: CDR1 LNHDA and CDR2 SQIVND (reference sequence). The CDR3 has 14 residues. Trimming cost V 11 bases and J 2 bases; bases outside gene matches: 5. This CDR3 reads CAGGTGDNTGELFF. The CDR3 region has the DNA TGTGCCGGGGGGACAGGGGATAACACCGGGGAGCTGTTTTTT.

V gene TRBV10-2 combines with J gene TRBJ2-1, with 11 bases lining up with TRBD2. Germline V lookup: CDR1 WSHSY, CDR2 SAAADI. The CDR3 extends over 17 amino acids. V shed 3 bases and J 0 bases; nucleotides not matched to a gene: 4. The DNA for the CDR3 is TGCGCCAGCAGTGACCTAGCGGGAGGAAGCTCCTACAATGAGCAGTTCTTC. Protein product: CASSDLAGGSSYNEQFF.

The chain has TRBV4-1 and TRBJ2-7; TRBD1 is a possible D gene (6 bases). Deletions cut 3 bases from V and 4 bases from J, with 22 bases between. This CDR3 is 17 amino acids long. Germline V gene lookup returns CDR1 MGHRA and CDR2 YSYEKL. As DNA, the CDR3 is TGCGCCAGCAGCCACCCCTCGATCACTGGACAGCTTTACGAGCAGTACTTC. Its protein product is CASSHPSITGQLYEQYF.

The rearrangement links TRBV5-1 to TRBJ2-2, with 9 bases matching TRBD2. V lost 5 bases and J lost 0; bases outside the gene matches: 11. CDR1 and CDR2 from the germline V gene are SGHRS and YFSETQ. The CDR3 sequence is 18 residues long. CDR3 DNA: TGCGCCAGCAGTCGCCTAGCGGGGCCTACCTCGAACACCGGGGAGCTGTTTTTT. Its protein is CASSRLAGPTSNTGELFF.